This T cell receptor (beta chain) was recorded in a study of early T cells in non-severe SARS-CoV-2 infection. Via MiXCR, TCRdb re-called the 5' RACE reads, giving one row per CDR3 protein. The sample shows more than 45,000 distinct CDR3 sequences, under 15% of them seen only once. Per the germline V gene, CDR1 is SGDLS and CDR2 is YYNGEE. The CDR3 covers 14 residues. The V gene lost 4 bases and the J gene lost 3 bases, with 14 bases spanning the gap. In its sample, this clonotype was seen many times. The chain uses TRBV9 and TRBJ2-7, with D possibly being TRBD1 (6 bases). The source of this sequence is an adult who was a healthcare worker with PCR-confirmed SARS-CoV-2 infection or an uninfected control (not recorded which). The sequencing input was whole blood. DNA for the CDR3: TGTGCCAGCAGCTCCGGACAGAACCTCTACGAGCAGTACTTC. Protein product: CASSSGQNLYEQYF. The full variable domain, in which reference TRBV9 and TRBJ2-7 provide the parts outside the CDR3, is DSGVTQTPKHLITATGQRVTLRCSPRSGDLSVYWYQQSLDQGLQFLIQYYNGEERAKGNILERFSAQQFPDLHSELNLSSLELGDSALYFCASSSGQNLYEQYFGPGTRLTVT.